Listed here are 4 T cell receptor beta chains from one sample, sequenced in a study of blood T cell repertoires in COVID-19. Sequencing used immunoSEQ multiplex PCR; TCRdb keeps in-frame clones, though not all of them. The sample has hundreds of thousands of clones; roughly 85% are singletons. The sequenced material came from peripheral blood. These receptors all come from a woman between 18 and 29 years old who had recovered from COVID-19.

V usage is TRBV7-9 and J usage is TRBJ1-2; unclear D gene. Trimming stripped 1 base from V and 8 bases from J, with 17 bases between. Per the germline V gene, CDR1 is SEHNR and CDR2 is FQNEAQ (reference sequence). This CDR3 comprises 15 residues. The CDR3: CASSLGSQPPGGYTF. CDR3 nucleotides: TGTGCCAGCAGCTTAGGTAGTCAGCCCCCCGGGGGCTACACCTTC.

The chain has TRBV19 and TRBJ2-7, with 8 bases lining up with TRBD2. This CDR3 is 14 amino acids long. Germline V CDR1 and CDR2: LNHDA, SQIVND (reference sequence). V lost 5 bases, J lost 3 bases, and 6 bases stayed unmatched. CDR3 protein: CASSYRRGVYEQYF. CDR3 bases: TGTGCCAGTAGTTATAGGCGGGGGGTCTACGAGCAGTACTTC.

The chain is built from TRBV15 and TRBJ2-1; 9 bases agree with TRBD2. V lost 5 bases and J lost 4; bases outside the gene matches: 6. Germline V gene sequence: CDR1 LNHNV, CDR2 YYDKDF (reference sequence). The CDR3 has 15 amino acids. The CDR3 spells CATSPSGRLYNEQFF. In DNA, the CDR3 is TGTGCCACCAGCCCGAGCGGGAGGCTATACAATGAGCAGTTCTTC.

The chain has TRBV7-8 and TRBJ2-7, with D tentatively TRBD1 (6 bases). V shed 4 bases and J shed 1 base, with 8 bases lying between them. Germline V gives CDR1 SGHVS, CDR2 FQNEAQ. The CDR3 totals 13 residues. CDR3 nucleotides: TGTGCCAGCAGCTACGGACAGTCCTACGAGCAGTACTTC. This sequence encodes CASSYGQSYEQYF.